This entry describes one T cell receptor (beta chain). As yet, its antigen is unknown. Time point of the sample: week 47, end of study. A 20-mer mutant IDH1 peptide at 300 ug was injected subcutaneously with topical imiquimod. Newly diagnosed WHO grade 3 or 4 IDH1-mutant, ATRX-lost astrocytomas were identified in the donors. The data were taken from a study of a mutant IDH1 vaccine in newly diagnosed glioma. Study context: Vaccination followed radiotherapy alone by 4-6 weeks, or accompanied temozolomide cycles. An approximately 62% male, around 38% female split and a mean age of around 37 years characterized treated patients.

Assay used: immunoSEQ multiplex PCR; TCRdb lists only in-frame clones, some missing. Of tens of thousands of clones listed, roughly four fifths are singletons. Study-wide points: Changes to the top peripheral T cell clonotypes appeared unrelated to pseudoprogression.

Sample: PBMCs, taken from a glioma patient whose treatment included an IDH1 peptide vaccine. The clonotype originates from a woman between 45 and 65 years old with glioma.

CDR3 coding DNA: TGTGCCACCAGCAGAGCATGGTCGCTGTCCGGCGCCGGGGAGCTGTTTTTT. Protein product: CATSRAWSLSGAGELFF. The rearrangement joins TRBV15 to TRBJ2-2; D is uncertain. Germline-derived CDR1 and CDR2 are LNHNV and YYDKDF (reference sequence). V lost 1 base to trimming and J lost 6 bases, with 18 bases between them. The CDR3 is made up of 17 amino acids.